This T cell receptor (beta chain) was identified during a study of human T cells and chemical hapten exposure. A remark on this clonotype: A read error may explain this, as a much larger clone is one base away.

TCRdb fed the RACE reads into MiXCR, producing one record per CDR3 protein. The table includes around 100,000 distinct CDR3 sequences, more than 9.5% detected once. Documented time point: patch test 1, 2 weeks after DPC sensitization. As to treatment: therapeutic diphenylcyclopropenone sensitization with weekly scalp DPC. The source was whole blood, collected in connection with sensitization to the hapten diphenylcyclopropenone (DPC). The receptor's source is a woman aged 40 to 50 with alopecia areata. Some clones in this sample may be carry-over from other donors' samples.

CDR3 amino acids: CTISGRESSYNEQFF. Written as DNA, the CDR3 is TGTACCATCAGTGGTAGGGAGAGCTCCTACAATGAGCAGTTCTTC. The genes are TRBV10-3 and TRBJ2-1; a possible D gene is TRBD2 (5 bases). Per the germline V gene, CDR1 is ENHRY and CDR2 is SYGVKD. This CDR3 has 15 amino acids.